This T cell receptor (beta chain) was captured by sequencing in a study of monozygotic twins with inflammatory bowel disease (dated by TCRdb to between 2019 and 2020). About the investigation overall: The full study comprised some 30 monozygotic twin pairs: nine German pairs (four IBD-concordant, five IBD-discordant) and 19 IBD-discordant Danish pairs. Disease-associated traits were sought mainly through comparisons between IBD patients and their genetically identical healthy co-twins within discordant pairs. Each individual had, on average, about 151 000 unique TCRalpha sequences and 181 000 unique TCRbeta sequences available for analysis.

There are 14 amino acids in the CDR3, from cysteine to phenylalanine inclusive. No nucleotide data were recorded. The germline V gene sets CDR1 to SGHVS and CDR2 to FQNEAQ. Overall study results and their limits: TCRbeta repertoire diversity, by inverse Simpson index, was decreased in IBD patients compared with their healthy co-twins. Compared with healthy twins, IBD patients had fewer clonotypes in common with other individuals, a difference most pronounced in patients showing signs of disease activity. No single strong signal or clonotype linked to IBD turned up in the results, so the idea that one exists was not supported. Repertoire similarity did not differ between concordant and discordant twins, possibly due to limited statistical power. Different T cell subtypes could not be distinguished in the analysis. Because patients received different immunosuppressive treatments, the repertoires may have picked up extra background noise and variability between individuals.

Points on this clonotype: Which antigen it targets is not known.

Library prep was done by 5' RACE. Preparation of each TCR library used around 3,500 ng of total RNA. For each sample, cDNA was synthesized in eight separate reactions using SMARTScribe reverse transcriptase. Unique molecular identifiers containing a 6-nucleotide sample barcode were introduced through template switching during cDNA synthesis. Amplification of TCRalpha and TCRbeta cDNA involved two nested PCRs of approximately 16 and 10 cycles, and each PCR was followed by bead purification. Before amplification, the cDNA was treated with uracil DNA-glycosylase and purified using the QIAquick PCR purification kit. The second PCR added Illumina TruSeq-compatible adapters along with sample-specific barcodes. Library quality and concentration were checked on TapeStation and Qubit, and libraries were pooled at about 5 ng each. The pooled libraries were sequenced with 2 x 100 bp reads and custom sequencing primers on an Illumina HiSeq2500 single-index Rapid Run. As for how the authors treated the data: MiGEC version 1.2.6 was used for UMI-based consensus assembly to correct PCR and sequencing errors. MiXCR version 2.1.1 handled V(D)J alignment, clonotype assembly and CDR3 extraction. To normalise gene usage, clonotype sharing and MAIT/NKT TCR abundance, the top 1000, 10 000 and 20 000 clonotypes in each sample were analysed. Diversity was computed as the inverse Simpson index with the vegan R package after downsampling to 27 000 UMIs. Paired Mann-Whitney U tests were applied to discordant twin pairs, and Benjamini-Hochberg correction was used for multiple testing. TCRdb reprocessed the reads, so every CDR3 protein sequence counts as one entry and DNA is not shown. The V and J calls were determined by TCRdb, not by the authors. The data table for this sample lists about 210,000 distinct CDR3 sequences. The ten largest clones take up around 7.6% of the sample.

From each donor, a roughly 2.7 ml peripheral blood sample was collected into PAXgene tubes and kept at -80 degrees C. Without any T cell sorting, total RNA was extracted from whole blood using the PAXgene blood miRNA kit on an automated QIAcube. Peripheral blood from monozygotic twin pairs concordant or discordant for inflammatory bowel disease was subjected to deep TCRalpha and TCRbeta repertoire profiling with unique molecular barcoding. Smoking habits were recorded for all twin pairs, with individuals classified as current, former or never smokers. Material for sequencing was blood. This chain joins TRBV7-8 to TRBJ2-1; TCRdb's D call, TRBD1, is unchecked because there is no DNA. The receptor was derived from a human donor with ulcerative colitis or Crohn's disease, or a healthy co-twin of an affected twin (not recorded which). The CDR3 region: CASSLGQGASEQFF.